The present entry profiles one T cell receptor beta chain with its context. Data came from immunoSEQ multiplex PCR; TCRdb stores just in-frame clones and leaves some out. The sample yields 190,000 or so clones, 80% to 95% seen once. This sample stems from a study of control samples from healthy donors and cancer patients. This sequence was found in a man between 18 and 29 years old in good health. The source material was blood.

CDR3 sequence reads: CASSPNQGSYNEQFF. DNA for the CDR3: TGTGCCAGCAGCCCTAATCAGGGGTCCTACAATGAGCAGTTCTTC. The chain carries TRBV11-3 and TRBJ2-1, with D perhaps matching TRBD1 (6 bases). Germline CDR1 is SGHNT and CDR2 is YENEEA. The CDR3 is 15 amino acids. Trimming stripped 5 bases from V and 1 base from J, with 12 bases between.